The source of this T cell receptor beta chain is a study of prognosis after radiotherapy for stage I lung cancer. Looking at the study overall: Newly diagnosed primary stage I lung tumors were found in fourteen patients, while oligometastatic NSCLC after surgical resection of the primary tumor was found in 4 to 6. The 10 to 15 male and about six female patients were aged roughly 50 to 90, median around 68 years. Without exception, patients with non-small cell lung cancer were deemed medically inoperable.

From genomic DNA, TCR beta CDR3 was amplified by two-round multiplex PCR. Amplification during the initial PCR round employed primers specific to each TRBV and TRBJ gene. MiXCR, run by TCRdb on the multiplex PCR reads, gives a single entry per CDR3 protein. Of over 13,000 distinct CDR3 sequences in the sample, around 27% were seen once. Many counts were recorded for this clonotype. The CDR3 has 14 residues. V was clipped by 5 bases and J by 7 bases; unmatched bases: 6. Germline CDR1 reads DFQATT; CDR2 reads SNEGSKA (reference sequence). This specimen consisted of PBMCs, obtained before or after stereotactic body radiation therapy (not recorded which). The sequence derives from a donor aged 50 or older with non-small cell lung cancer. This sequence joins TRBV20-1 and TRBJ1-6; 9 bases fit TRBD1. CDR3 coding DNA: TGCAGTGCTTACACCGGGACAGGGAATTCACCCCTCCACTTT. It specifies CSAYTGTGNSPLHF.